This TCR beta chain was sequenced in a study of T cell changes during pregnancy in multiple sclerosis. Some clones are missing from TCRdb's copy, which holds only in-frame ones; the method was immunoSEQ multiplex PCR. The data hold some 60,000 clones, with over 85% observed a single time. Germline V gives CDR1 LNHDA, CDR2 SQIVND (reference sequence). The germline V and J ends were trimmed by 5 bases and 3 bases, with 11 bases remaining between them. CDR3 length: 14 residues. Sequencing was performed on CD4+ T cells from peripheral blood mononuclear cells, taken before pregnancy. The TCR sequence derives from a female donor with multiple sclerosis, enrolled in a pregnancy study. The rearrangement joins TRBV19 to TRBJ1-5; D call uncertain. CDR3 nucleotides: TGTGCCAGTAGTGGGCAGAGAGACAATCAGCCCCAGCATTTT. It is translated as CASSGQRDNQPQHF. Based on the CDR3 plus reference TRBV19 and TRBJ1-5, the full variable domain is DGGITQSPKYLFRKEGQNVTLSCEQNLNHDAMYWYRQDPGQGLRLIYYSQIVNDFQKGDIAEGYSVSREKKESFPLTVTSAQKNPTAFYLCASSGQRDNQPQHFGDGTRLSIL.